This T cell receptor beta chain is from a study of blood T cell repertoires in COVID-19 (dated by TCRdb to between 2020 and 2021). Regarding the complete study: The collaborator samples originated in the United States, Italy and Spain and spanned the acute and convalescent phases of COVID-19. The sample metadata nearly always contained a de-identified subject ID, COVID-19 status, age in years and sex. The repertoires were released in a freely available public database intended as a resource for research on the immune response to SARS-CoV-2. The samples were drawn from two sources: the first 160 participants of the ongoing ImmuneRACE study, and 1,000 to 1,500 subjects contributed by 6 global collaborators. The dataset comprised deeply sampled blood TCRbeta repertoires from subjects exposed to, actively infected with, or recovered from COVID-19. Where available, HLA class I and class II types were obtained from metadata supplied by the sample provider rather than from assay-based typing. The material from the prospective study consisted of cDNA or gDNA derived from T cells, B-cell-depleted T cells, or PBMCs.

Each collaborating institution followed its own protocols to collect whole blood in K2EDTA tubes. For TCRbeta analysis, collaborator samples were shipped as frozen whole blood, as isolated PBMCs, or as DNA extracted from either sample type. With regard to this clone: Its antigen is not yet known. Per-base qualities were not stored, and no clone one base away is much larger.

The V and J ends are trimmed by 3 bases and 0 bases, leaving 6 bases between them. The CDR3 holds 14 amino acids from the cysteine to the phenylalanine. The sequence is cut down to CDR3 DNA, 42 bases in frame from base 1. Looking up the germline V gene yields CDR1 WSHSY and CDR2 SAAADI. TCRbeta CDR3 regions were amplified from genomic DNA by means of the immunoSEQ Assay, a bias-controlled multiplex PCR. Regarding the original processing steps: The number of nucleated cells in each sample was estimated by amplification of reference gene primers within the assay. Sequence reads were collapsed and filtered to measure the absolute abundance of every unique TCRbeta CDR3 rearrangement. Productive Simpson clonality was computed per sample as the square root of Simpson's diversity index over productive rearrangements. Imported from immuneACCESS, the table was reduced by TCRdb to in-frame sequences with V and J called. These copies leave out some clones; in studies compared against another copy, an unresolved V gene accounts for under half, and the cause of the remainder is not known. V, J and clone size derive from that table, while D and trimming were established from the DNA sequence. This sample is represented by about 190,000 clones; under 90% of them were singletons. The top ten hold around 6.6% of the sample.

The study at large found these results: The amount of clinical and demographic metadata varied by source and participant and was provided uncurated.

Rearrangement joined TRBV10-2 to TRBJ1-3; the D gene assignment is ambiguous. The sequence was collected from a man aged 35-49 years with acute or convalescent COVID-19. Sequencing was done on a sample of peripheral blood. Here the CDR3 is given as CASSESGSGNTIYF. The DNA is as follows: TGCGCCAGCAGTGAATCCGGCTCTGGAAACACCATATATTTT.